This T cell receptor beta chain appears in the sequencing data of a study of T cell changes during pregnancy in multiple sclerosis. Trimming removed 3 bases from V and 6 bases from J, with 11 bases in between. This CDR3 region has 13 residues. The germline gives CDR1 SEHNR, CDR2 FQNEAQ (reference sequence). Produced via immunoSEQ multiplex PCR; TCRdb's table is partial and in-frame only. The sample holds 10,000 to 13,000 clones; 85% to 90% are singletons and the top ten take more than 4.5%. This clonotype originated in a female donor in good health, enrolled as a control in a pregnancy study. The rearrangement uses TRBV7-9 and TRBJ1-1; perhaps TRBD1 as D (5 bases). The source was CD8+ T cells from peripheral blood mononuclear cells, collected in the first trimester of pregnancy. As DNA, the CDR3 is TGTGCCAGCAGCTTCGACAGTGTCCCTGAAGCTTTCTTT. Encoded protein: CASSFDSVPEAFF. Full variable domain (rest looked up from reference TRBV7-9 and TRBJ1-1): DTGVSQNPRHKITKRGQNVTFRCDPISEHNRLYWYRQTLGQGPEFLTYFQNEAQLEKSRLLSDRFSAERPKGSFSTLEIQRTEQGDSAMYLCASSFDSVPEAFFGQGTRLTVV.